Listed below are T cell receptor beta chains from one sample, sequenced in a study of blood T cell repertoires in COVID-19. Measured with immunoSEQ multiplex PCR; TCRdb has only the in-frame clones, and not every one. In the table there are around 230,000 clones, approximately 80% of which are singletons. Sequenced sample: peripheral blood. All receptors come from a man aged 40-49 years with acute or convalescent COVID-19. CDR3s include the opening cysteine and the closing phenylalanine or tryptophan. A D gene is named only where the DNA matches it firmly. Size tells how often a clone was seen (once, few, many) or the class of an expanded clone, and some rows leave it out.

cdr3_aa: CASLGQGVGSNQPQHF
cdr3_nt: TGTGCCAGCTTGGGACAGGGGGTCGGAAGCAATCAGCCCCAGCATTTT
clone_size: few
j_call: TRBJ1-5
v_call: TRBV18
d_call: TRBD1

cdr3_aa: CAWRRGRGTEAFF
cdr3_nt: TGTGCCTGGAGGCGGGGGCGCGGGACTGAAGCTTTCTTT
clone_size: -
j_call: TRBJ1-1
v_call: TRBV30
d_call: -

cdr3_aa: CASSRQEGGGYTF
cdr3_nt: TGTGCCAGCTCACGCCAGGAGGGAGGCGGCTACACCTTC
clone_size: -
j_call: TRBJ1-2
v_call: TRBV18
d_call: -

cdr3_aa: CASSLDRPEANYGYTF
cdr3_nt: TGTGCCAGCAGCCTAGACAGGCCCGAAGCTAACTATGGCTACACCTTC
clone_size: -
j_call: TRBJ1-2
v_call: TRBV5-4
d_call: -

cdr3_aa: CASSHRVTGELFF
cdr3_nt: TGTGCCAGCAGCCACAGGGTTACCGGGGAGCTGTTTTTT
clone_size: -
j_call: TRBJ2-2
v_call: TRBV7-9
d_call: -

cdr3_aa: CASSVLYNEQFF
cdr3_nt: TGCGCCAGCAGCGTTCTTTACAATGAGCAGTTCTTC
clone_size: -
j_call: TRBJ2-1
v_call: TRBV4-1
d_call: -

cdr3_aa: CASSQSITQEPYSNQPQHF
cdr3_nt: TGCGCCAGCAGTCAATCGATCACGCAGGAACCTTATAGCAATCAGCCCCAGCATTTT
clone_size: -
j_call: TRBJ1-5
v_call: TRBV23-1
d_call: -

cdr3_aa: CASSLGLDRSSYNEQFF
cdr3_nt: TGCGCCAGCAGCTTGGGGCTTGACAGGTCGTCATACAATGAGCAGTTCTTC
clone_size: once
j_call: TRBJ2-1
v_call: TRBV5-1
d_call: -

cdr3_aa: CASRRRQGGTDTQYF
cdr3_nt: TGCGCCAGCCGTAGAAGACAGGGTGGCACAGATACGCAGTATTTT
clone_size: -
j_call: TRBJ2-3
v_call: TRBV4-1
d_call: TRBD1

cdr3_aa: CASSALGGGGNEQFF
cdr3_nt: TGTGCCAGCAGTGCCTTAGGAGGGGGGGGAAATGAGCAGTTCTTC
clone_size: -
j_call: TRBJ2-1
v_call: TRBV28
d_call: -

cdr3_aa: CASTGEVGGYTF
cdr3_nt: TGTGCCAGCACAGGGGAAGTTGGTGGCTACACCTTC
clone_size: -
j_call: TRBJ1-2
v_call: TRBV2
d_call: -

cdr3_aa: CASSQAAGYNEQFF
cdr3_nt: TGTGCCAGCAGCCAAGCAGCGGGCTACAATGAGCAGTTCTTC
clone_size: once
j_call: TRBJ2-1
v_call: TRBV3-1/TRBV3-2
d_call: -

cdr3_aa: CASSYGQPDGYTF
cdr3_nt: TGTGCCAGCAGCTACGGACAGCCCGATGGCTACACCTTC
clone_size: -
j_call: TRBJ1-2
v_call: TRBV7-9
d_call: -

cdr3_aa: CASSIVEGAGTEAFF
cdr3_nt: TGTGCCAGTAGTATAGTAGAGGGAGCGGGCACTGAAGCTTTCTTT
clone_size: -
j_call: TRBJ1-1
v_call: TRBV19
d_call: -

cdr3_aa: CASSGGNQPQHF
cdr3_nt: TGTGCCAGCAGCGGTGGCAATCAGCCCCAGCATTTT
clone_size: -
j_call: TRBJ1-5
v_call: TRBV28
d_call: -

cdr3_aa: CASARTGMKFF
cdr3_nt: TGTGCCAGCGCAAGGACAGGGATGAAGTTCTTT
clone_size: -
j_call: TRBJ1-1
v_call: TRBV2
d_call: TRBD1

cdr3_aa: CASSLDGNEKLFF
cdr3_nt: TGTGCCAGCAGTTTAGACGGGAATGAAAAACTGTTTTTT
clone_size: -
j_call: TRBJ1-4
v_call: TRBV12-3/TRBV12-4
d_call: -

cdr3_aa: CATYVLGEETQYF
cdr3_nt: TGTGCCACCTACGTGTTAGGGGAAGAGACCCAGTACTTC
clone_size: -
j_call: TRBJ2-5
v_call: TRBV28
d_call: -

cdr3_aa: CASSLSGVYSNQPQHF
cdr3_nt: TGTGCCAGCAGCTTATCGGGGGTGTATAGCAATCAGCCCCAGCATTTT
clone_size: -
j_call: TRBJ1-5
v_call: TRBV7-9
d_call: -

cdr3_aa: CASSPRQGYTDTQYF
cdr3_nt: TGTGCCAGCAGCCCCCGACAGGGGTACACAGATACGCAGTATTTT
clone_size: -
j_call: TRBJ2-3
v_call: TRBV9
d_call: TRBD1

cdr3_aa: CASRRGLLGYEQYF
cdr3_nt: TGTGCCAGCAGGAGGGGGCTCCTTGGATACGAGCAGTACTTC
clone_size: -
j_call: TRBJ2-7
v_call: TRBV6-5
d_call: TRBD1

cdr3_aa: CASSPYRGTGELFF
cdr3_nt: TGTGCCAGCAGCCCCTATCGGGGCACCGGGGAGCTGTTTTTT
clone_size: -
j_call: TRBJ2-2
v_call: TRBV3-1/TRBV3-2
d_call: -

cdr3_aa: CASSLGGGTGGRYEQYF
cdr3_nt: TGTGCCAGCAGCTTGGGTGGAGGGACAGGGGGCCGGTACGAGCAGTACTTC
clone_size: -
j_call: TRBJ2-7
v_call: TRBV5-4
d_call: TRBD1

cdr3_aa: CASRPQGNRAGELFF
cdr3_nt: TGTGCCAGCAGACCACAGGGGAATCGAGCCGGGGAGCTGTTTTTT
clone_size: few
j_call: TRBJ2-2
v_call: TRBV3-1/TRBV3-2
d_call: TRBD1

cdr3_aa: CASSRGQERVTEAFF
cdr3_nt: TGTGCCAGCTCACGGGGACAGGAAAGGGTCACTGAAGCTTTCTTT
clone_size: few
j_call: TRBJ1-1
v_call: TRBV18
d_call: TRBD1

cdr3_aa: CASLSRLVRWFF
cdr3_nt: TGTGCCAGCCTTTCTCGACTAGTCCGCTGGTTCTTC
clone_size: -
j_call: TRBJ2-1
v_call: TRBV2
d_call: -

cdr3_aa: CASSAGGTGWVDTQYF
cdr3_nt: TGTGCCAGCAGCGCAGGGGGGACAGGTTGGGTAGATACGCAGTATTTT
clone_size: once
j_call: TRBJ2-3
v_call: TRBV9
d_call: TRBD1

cdr3_aa: CASSLSPHEQYF
cdr3_nt: TGCGCCAGCAGCTTAAGCCCCCACGAGCAGTACTTC
clone_size: -
j_call: TRBJ2-7
v_call: TRBV5-1
d_call: -

cdr3_aa: CASSISVSAVDTEAFF
cdr3_nt: TGTGCCAGTAGTATATCGGTATCTGCGGTGGACACTGAAGCTTTCTTT
clone_size: -
j_call: TRBJ1-1
v_call: TRBV19
d_call: -

cdr3_aa: CASTWTGQETRYF
cdr3_nt: TGTGCCAGCACATGGACAGGACAAGAGACCCGGTACTTC
clone_size: once
j_call: TRBJ2-5
v_call: TRBV18
d_call: TRBD1

cdr3_aa: CASSQDSIGGRKQYF
cdr3_nt: TGTGCCAGCAGCCAAGATAGCATAGGGGGCCGTAAGCAGTACTTC
clone_size: -
j_call: TRBJ2-7
v_call: TRBV3-1/TRBV3-2
d_call: TRBD1

cdr3_aa: CAISEYGTGPKGEQYF
cdr3_nt: TGTGCCATCAGTGAGTATGGGACAGGCCCTAAGGGCGAGCAGTACTTC
clone_size: -
j_call: TRBJ2-7
v_call: TRBV10-3
d_call: TRBD1

cdr3_aa: CASSLGLAGNTGELFF
cdr3_nt: TGCGCCAGCAGCTTGGGCCTAGCGGGAAACACCGGGGAGCTGTTTTTT
clone_size: -
j_call: TRBJ2-2
v_call: TRBV5-1
d_call: TRBD2

cdr3_aa: CASSPRIAGGGTDTQYF
cdr3_nt: TGTGCCAGCAGCCCCCGCATAGCGGGAGGCGGCACAGATACGCAGTATTTT
clone_size: -
j_call: TRBJ2-3
v_call: TRBV3-1/TRBV3-2
d_call: TRBD2

cdr3_aa: CASSQEYRANYGYTF
cdr3_nt: TGCGCCAGCAGCCAAGAGTACAGGGCCAACTATGGCTACACCTTC
clone_size: -
j_call: TRBJ1-2
v_call: TRBV4-3
d_call: -

cdr3_aa: CATSREQLAGAYEQYF
cdr3_nt: TGTGCCACCAGCAGAGAACAACTAGCGGGTGCCTACGAGCAGTACTTC
clone_size: few
j_call: TRBJ2-7
v_call: TRBV15
d_call: TRBD2

cdr3_aa: CASSHVTGGSTEAFF
cdr3_nt: TGTGCCAGCAGCCACGTTACAGGGGGATCCACTGAAGCTTTCTTT
clone_size: few
j_call: TRBJ1-1
v_call: TRBV6-5
d_call: TRBD1

cdr3_aa: CASSLGGTGANVLTF
cdr3_nt: TGTGCCAGCAGCTTGGGGGGAACTGGGGCCAACGTCCTGACTTTC
clone_size: few
j_call: TRBJ2-6
v_call: TRBV11-2
d_call: -

cdr3_aa: CASSQADRDYSPLHF
cdr3_nt: TGTGCCAGCAGCCAAGCTGACAGAGACTATTCACCCCTCCACTTT
clone_size: -
j_call: TRBJ1-6
v_call: TRBV4-2
d_call: -

cdr3_aa: CASSHRTGRRDGYTF
cdr3_nt: TGTGCCAGTAGCCACAGGACAGGCCGCCGGGATGGCTACACCTTC
clone_size: -
j_call: TRBJ1-2
v_call: TRBV19
d_call: TRBD1

cdr3_aa: CASSPPQGTGGGNTIYF
cdr3_nt: TGCGCCAGCAGCCCGCCCCAGGGGACAGGGGGTGGAAACACCATATATTTT
clone_size: -
j_call: TRBJ1-3
v_call: TRBV5-1
d_call: TRBD1